The 23 T cell receptor beta chains listed next were all sequenced from one sample in a study of CXCR3 chemokines and chemotherapy response in bladder cancer. TCRdb re-derived calls from the PCR reads in MiXCR, one entry per CDR3 protein. The table includes around 13,000 distinct CDR3 sequences, about an eighth detected once. The sample was collected from a patient whose treatment included neoadjuvant chemotherapy. The origin of the receptors is a human donor with bladder cancer that did not respond to neoadjuvant chemotherapy.

For this clonotype: A much larger clone is a single base away; this may be a read error. The genes are TRBV29-1 and TRBJ1-2; 7 bases map to TRBD1. Trimming cost V 7 bases and J 8 bases; bases outside gene matches: 10. The CDR3 consists of 12 residues. CDR1 and CDR2 from the germline V gene are SQVTM and ANQGSEA. Here the CDR3 DNA reads TGCAGCGGCCGGGAAAGGGGGCTAGGCTACACCTTC. Amino acids: CSGRERGLGYTF.

This clonotype showed up many times. The chain couples TRBV6-1 to TRBJ2-7; 7 nucleotides line up with TRBD2. CDR1 is MNHNS and CDR2 is SASEGT in the germline V gene. CDR3 size: 14 residues. V was pared by 6 bases and J by 0 bases, with 5 bases of the junction left unmatched. The DNA for the CDR3 is TGTGCCAGCAGGAGCGGGATGAACTCCTACGAGCAGTACTTC. Its translation is CASRSGMNSYEQYF.

V and J are TRBV5-5 and TRBJ2-1, with 8 bases that match TRBD1. J lost 14 bases, V lost 0 bases, and 7 bases had no gene match. Germline V gene sequence: CDR1 SGHKS, CDR2 YYEKEE (reference sequence). This CDR3 has 13 amino acids. The CDR3 protein is CASSLAFKGQEFF. Here the CDR3 DNA reads TGTGCCAGCAGCTTGGCTTTTAAGGGACAGGAGTTCTTC.

J is TRBJ2-5 and V is TRBV7-9; 8 positions match TRBD1. The V segment lost 4 bases and the J segment 7 bases; nucleotides outside the gene matches: 11. The CDR3 consists of 15 residues. Germline loops: CDR1 SEHNR, CDR2 FQNEAQ (reference sequence). The CDR3 loop reads CASSYPSTGAGTQYF. DNA of the CDR3: TGTGCCAGCAGCTATCCTTCGACAGGGGCAGGGACCCAGTACTTC.

Notes on this clonotype: A far larger clone is just one base off, so this is likely a read error. V usage is TRBV10-3 and J usage is TRBJ1-2; D is uncertain. The last part of the DNA fits TRBJ2-1 better; the J call may be wrong. The CDR3 consists of 9 residues. In germline, CDR1 is ENHRY, CDR2 SYGVKD. The CDR3: CVILNEQFF. The CDR3 DNA follows: TGTGTCATCCTCAATGAGCAGTTCTTC.

This clonotype was detected only once. A much bigger clone sits one base away, suggesting this may be a read error. The V gene is TRBV7-9, the J gene TRBJ2-2; D is unresolved. The CDR3 contains 12 residues. Germline CDR1 SEHNR, CDR2 FQNEAQ (reference sequence). V was pared by 3 bases and J by 10 bases, with 9 bases between. As DNA, the CDR3 is TGTGCCAGCAGCTTTATAAACGAGGAGCTGTTTTTT. Translated: CASSFINEELFF.

The chain combines TRBV5-6 with TRBJ1-1; possible D gene TRBD1, 5 bases. V shed 5 bases and J shed 5 bases, with 13 bases lying between them. CDR1 is SGHDT, CDR2 YYEEEE, per germline. The CDR3 has 13 amino acids. The CDR3 loop reads CASSYQGGTEAFF. Written as DNA, the CDR3 is TGTGCCAGCAGTTACCAGGGCGGGACTGAAGCTTTCTTT. Using reference TRBV5-6 and TRBJ1-1 for the parts outside the CDR3, the full variable domain is DAGVTQSPTHLIKTRGQQVTLRCSPKSGHDTVSWYQQALGQGPQFIFQYYEEEERQRGNFPDRFSGHQFPNYSSELNVNALLLGDSALYLCASSYQGGTEAFFGQGTRLTVV.

The chain joins TRBV5-4 to TRBJ1-4, with D possibly TRBD1 on 5 matching bases. This CDR3 has 14 residues. V was cut by 0 bases and J by 12 bases, with 15 bases left in between. Per germline, CDR1 SGHNT and CDR2 YYREEE (reference sequence). The CDR3 spells CASSLAGGTGQLFF. The CDR3 DNA reads as TGTGCCAGCAGCTTGGCCGGCGGTACAGGACAACTGTTTTTT.

This clonotype was detected many times. This rearrangement joins TRBV6-6 to TRBJ1-5, with unresolved D. Trimming stripped 2 bases from V and 9 bases from J, with 11 bases between. CDR1 is MNHNY and CDR2 is SVGAGI in the germline V gene (reference sequence). This CDR3 comprises 13 residues. The CDR3 nucleotides are TGTGCCAGCAGTTACAAAGAGCTAGGGCCCCAGCATTTT. Its protein is CASSYKELGPQHF.

In this sample, this clonotype turned up many times. The CDR3 sequence is CASSFNRDDYGYTF. As DNA, the CDR3 is TGTGCCAGCAGCTTTAACCGGGACGACTATGGCTACACCTTC. This chain joins TRBV7-2 and TRBJ1-2, with D possibly matching TRBD1 (5 bases). V lost 3 bases and J 3 bases, leaving 11 bases between the germline ends. Germline CDR1 SGHTA, CDR2 FQGNSA. This CDR3 has 14 amino acids. Complete variable domain (other parts from reference TRBV7-2 and TRBJ1-2): GAGVSQSPSNKVTEKGKDVELRCDPISGHTALYWYRQSLGQGLEFLIYFQGNSAPDKSGLPSDRFSAERTGGSVSTLTIQRTQQEDSAVYLCASSFNRDDYGYTFGSGTRLTVV.

J is TRBJ2-7 and V is TRBV19; D gene unclear. Germline loops: CDR1 LNHDA, CDR2 SQIVND (reference sequence). V lost 3 bases to trimming and J lost 4 bases, with 13 bases between them. CDR3 length: 14 residues. CDR3: CASSMGNFLYEQYF. CDR3 nucleotide sequence: TGTGCCAGTAGTATGGGCAACTTTCTTTACGAGCAGTACTTC.

Details on this clonotype: A far larger clone is one nucleotide away, so this likely arose from a read error. The gene calls are TRBV6-5 and TRBJ2-2, with TRBD1 as a possible D gene (5 bases). Trimming pared 6 bases from V and 1 base from J, leaving 9 bases between. Germline V gives CDR1 MNHEY, CDR2 SVGAGI. The CDR3 has 14 residues. CDR3 nucleotides: TGTGCCAGCAGACCTCAGGGGAACACCGGGGAGCTGTTTTTT. Translating gives CASRPQGNTGELFF.

The V gene is TRBV6-2 or TRBV6-3, the J gene TRBJ2-5, with 12 bases lining up with TRBD2. The trim removed 5 bases at V and 1 base at J, leaving 2 bases unmatched. Germline-derived CDR1 and CDR2 are MNHEY and SVGEGT. The CDR3 has 15 amino acids. Written as DNA, the CDR3 is TGTGCCAGCAGTCCTAGCGGGGGGGCCCAAGAGACCCAGTACTTC. The encoded protein is CASSPSGGAQETQYF.

This clonotype appeared many times. The chain uses TRBV29-1 and TRBJ1-4; D unresolved. The CDR3 extends over 14 amino acids. Between the trimmed V and J ends, which lost 0 bases and 4 bases, there was a span of 9 bases. Per the germline V gene, CDR1 is SQVTM and CDR2 is ANQGSEA. The CDR3 DNA reads as TGCAGCGTTGAAGAATACGGAATTAATGAAAAACTGTTTTTT. The encoded protein is CSVEEYGINEKLFF.

The CDR3 DNA is TGTGCCAGCAGCCCGGGACACCGACCGTCCTACGAGCAGTACTTC. It translates to CASSPGHRPSYEQYF. The chain uses TRBV5-6 and TRBJ2-7, with a possible D match to TRBD1 (6 bases). Germline CDR1 and CDR2: SGHDT and YYEEEE. CDR3 length equals 15 residues. V lost 4 bases, J lost 1 base, and 15 bases lay in between.

There are a few counts of this clonotype. The CDR3 region has the DNA TGTGCCAGCAGTTACTCCGGGAGGGCCGAGGAACGTCGCGACGAGCAGTACTTC. It specifies CASSYSGRAEERRDEQYF. The chain links TRBV6-6 to TRBJ2-7; TRBD2 agrees at 8 bases. V lost 0 bases to trimming and J lost 5 bases; unmatched junction nucleotides: 15. CDR1 is MNHNY, CDR2 SVGAGI, per germline (reference sequence). This CDR3 comprises 18 residues.

V gene TRBV19 combines with J gene TRBJ2-7, with D hard to call. Trimming pared 3 bases from V and 0 bases from J, leaving 9 bases between. Germline V gene lookup returns CDR1 LNHDA and CDR2 SQIVND (reference sequence). The CDR3 covers 14 residues. CDR3 residues: CASSISQSSYEQYF. The DNA of the CDR3 is TGTGCCAGTAGTATTAGCCAGAGCTCCTACGAGCAGTACTTC.

This clonotype was detected ten times or more. The chain couples TRBV18 to TRBJ1-3; D is uncertain. CDR3 length: 14 amino acids. The V end lost 5 bases, the J end lost 2 bases, and 10 bases lay between the germline ends. Per the germline V gene, CDR1 is KGHSH and CDR2 is LQKENI. CDR3 loop: CASSEDDPGNTIYF. For the CDR3, the DNA is TGTGCCAGCTCAGAAGACGATCCTGGAAACACCATATATTTT.

This clonotype showed up many times. The chain combines TRBV19 with TRBJ1-2; 10 positions agree with TRBD1. Germline lookup yields CDR1 LNHDA and CDR2 SQIVND (reference sequence). The CDR3 is 16 amino acids. V trimming: 4 bases; J trimming: 4 bases; junction bases outside the gene matches: 9. CDR3 nucleotides: TGTGCCAGTAGTACCCCCTGGACAGGGGGGACCTATGGCTACACCTTC. This encodes CASSTPWTGGTYGYTF.

This clonotype has a count of ten or more. The genes are TRBV24-1 and TRBJ2-1, with unresolved D. Germline V lookup: CDR1 KGHDR, CDR2 SFDVKD. The CDR3 contains 12 residues. Deletions cut 5 bases from V and 5 bases from J, with 6 bases between. CDR3 region: CATSVTNNEQFF. The CDR3, as DNA: TGTGCCACCAGTGTGACCAACAATGAGCAGTTCTTC.

Sample share makes this clonotype medium-sized. The CDR3 loop is CASSEGLGSYNSPLHF. CDR3 bases: TGTGCCAGCAGTGAGGGCCTTGGCTCCTATAATTCACCCCTCCACTTT. The chain links TRBV6-1 to TRBJ1-6; no clear D. The germline gives CDR1 MNHNS, CDR2 SASEGT. Trimming took off 3 bases at V and 0 bases at J, with 9 bases between the two ends. This CDR3 comprises 16 residues.

By sample share, this clonotype is medium-sized. CDR3 nucleotide sequence: TGTGCCACCAGTGGGGACCTAGCGATATCCTACAATGAGCAGTTCTTC. Amino acids: CATSGDLAISYNEQFF. V and J are TRBV24-1 and TRBJ2-1, with D possibly TRBD2 on 6 matching bases. This CDR3 has 16 amino acids. Trimming stripped 5 bases from V and 1 base from J, with 14 bases between. Germline-derived CDR1 and CDR2 are KGHDR and SFDVKD.

This clonotype was detected a few times. The rearrangement joins TRBV14 to TRBJ2-2; the D gene could be TRBD1 or TRBD2 (5 bases each). CDR1 and CDR2 from the germline V gene are SGHDN and FVKESK. V was pared by 1 base and J by 11 bases, with 8 bases between. This CDR3 is built from 12 residues. Here the CDR3 reads CASSQGGTELFF. In DNA form, the CDR3 reads TGTGCCAGCAGCCAAGGAGGGACCGAGCTGTTTTTT. Filled out from reference TRBV14 and TRBJ2-2, the complete variable domain reads EAGVTQFPSHSVIEKGQTVTLRCDPISGHDNLYWYRRVMGKEIKFLLHFVKESKQDESGMPNNRFLAERTGGTYSTLKVQPAELEDSGVYFCASSQGGTELFFGEGSRLTVL.